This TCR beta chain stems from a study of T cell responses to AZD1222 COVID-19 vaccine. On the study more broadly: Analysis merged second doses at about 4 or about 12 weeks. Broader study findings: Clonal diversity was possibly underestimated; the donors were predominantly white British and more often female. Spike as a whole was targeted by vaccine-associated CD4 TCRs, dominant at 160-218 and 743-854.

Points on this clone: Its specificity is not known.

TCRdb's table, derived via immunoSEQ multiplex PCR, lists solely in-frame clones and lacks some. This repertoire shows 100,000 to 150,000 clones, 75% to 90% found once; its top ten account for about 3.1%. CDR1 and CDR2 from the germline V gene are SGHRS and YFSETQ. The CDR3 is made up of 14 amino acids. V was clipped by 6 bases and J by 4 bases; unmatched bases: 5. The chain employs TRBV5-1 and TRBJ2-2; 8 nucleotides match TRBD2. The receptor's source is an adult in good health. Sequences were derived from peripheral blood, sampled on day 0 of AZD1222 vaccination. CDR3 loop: CASTIAGPTGELFF. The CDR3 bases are TGCGCCAGCACTATAGCGGGGCCCACCGGGGAGCTGTTTTTT.